The 3 T cell receptor beta chains reported below all come from one sample, sequenced in a study of T cells after yellow fever vaccination. TCRdb independently ran MiXCR on the 5' RACE reads; one entry per CDR3 protein. The data hold nearly 350,000 distinct CDR3 sequences, with about 7.8% observed a single time. This sample comprised PBMCs, obtained approximately 47 days after the first yellow fever vaccination. All receptors derive from a man aged 18 to 29 who received the YFV17D yellow fever vaccine.

The V gene is TRBV11-2, the J gene TRBJ1-5; 7 nucleotides align to TRBD1. Trimming at V came to 1 base and at J to 4 bases, leaving 13 bases not matched to a gene. The CDR3 is made up of 18 amino acids. Germline V gene lookup returns CDR1 SGHAT and CDR2 FQNNGV. The CDR3 loop is CASSLGTGPNVWNQPQHF. The CDR3 bases are TGTGCCAGCAGCTTAGGGACAGGACCCAACGTTTGGAATCAGCCCCAGCATTTT.

The chain recombines TRBV7-9 with TRBJ2-7; either TRBD1 or TRBD2 may supply D (5 bases each). The V and J ends lost 1 base and 2 bases respectively, with 9 bases between them. The CDR3 consists of 14 residues. CDR1 SEHNR and CDR2 FQNEAQ come from the germline V gene (reference sequence). CDR3 sequence reads: CASSLGLGPYEQYF. Written as DNA, the CDR3 is TGTGCCAGCAGCTTAGGGTTGGGACCCTACGAGCAGTACTTC.

The gene calls are TRBV7-9 and TRBJ2-1; D perhaps matches TRBD2 (6 bases). Trimming took off 4 bases at V and 0 bases at J, with 13 bases between the two ends. The CDR3 loop spans 16 amino acids. Per germline, CDR1 SEHNR and CDR2 FQNEAQ (reference sequence). The CDR3 loop reads CASSSSTGVSYNEQFF. DNA of the CDR3: TGTGCCAGCAGCTCTTCGACGGGGGTCTCCTACAATGAGCAGTTCTTC.